This T cell receptor beta chain emerged from a study of blood T cell repertoires in COVID-19. About the research overall: Samples came from the United States, Italy and Spain, spanning acute and convalescent COVID-19.

Two negative PCRs, clearance, or symptom resolution had been documented for recovered Cohort 3 donors. Trimming took 4 bases from V and 4 from J; bases not matched to a gene: 9. Germline CDR1 is SGHNT and CDR2 is YENEEA. CDR3 length: 16 amino acids. Produced via immunoSEQ multiplex PCR; TCRdb's table is partial and in-frame only. The data contain 310,000 or so clones, roughly 87% of them singletons. The source material was PBMCs or T cells enriched from blood (not recorded which). The receptor comes from a woman under 30 who had recovered from COVID-19. This chain uses TRBV11-3 with TRBJ2-3; 9 positions agree with TRBD2. CDR3 DNA: TGTGCCAGCAGCTCGGGTCGCGGGAGGGCCTCAGATACGCAGTATTTT. Protein: CASSSGRGRASDTQYF.